A single count supports the clone carrying this T cell receptor (beta chain). Its antigen is currently unknown. TCRdb keeps only in-frame clones here, not all; method: immunoSEQ multiplex PCR. The table shows around 100,000 clones, with around nine tenths occurring only once. These data are taken from a study of identifying expanded T cells in peripheral blood. The V gene's germline CDR1 is SGHTS and CDR2 YDEGEE. V was pared by 0 bases and J by 5 bases, with 10 bases of the junction left unmatched. The CDR3 is 17 amino acids. Collection occurred without any documented infections or immune events in donors. Study findings and constraints: Clone count variance between roughly 2-week samples rose with total template count.

The sequence derives from a person between 18 and 75 years old in good health. V is TRBV5-8 and J is TRBJ2-3, with 9 bases fitting TRBD2. Sequenced sample: blood. CDR3 sequence (DNA): TGTGCCAGCAGCTTGGCTATGGCTAGCGGGGTGGAAGATACGCAGTATTTT. Protein product: CASSLAMASGVEDTQYF.